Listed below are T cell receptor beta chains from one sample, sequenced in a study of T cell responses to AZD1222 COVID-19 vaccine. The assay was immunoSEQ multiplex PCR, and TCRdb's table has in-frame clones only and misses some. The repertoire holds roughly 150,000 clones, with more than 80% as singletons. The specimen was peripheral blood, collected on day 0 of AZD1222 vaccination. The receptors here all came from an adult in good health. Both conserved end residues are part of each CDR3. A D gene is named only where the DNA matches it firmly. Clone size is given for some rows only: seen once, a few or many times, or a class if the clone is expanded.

CDR3aa: CASSGASTEAFF
CDR3nt: TGTGCCAGCAGCGGAGCGAGCACTGAAGCTTTCTTT
j_gene: TRBJ1-1
abundance: -
d_gene: -
v_gene: TRBV9

CDR3aa: CASSVAPARQGTTEAFF
CDR3nt: TGTGCCAGCAGCGTAGCCCCCGCGAGACAGGGTACAACTGAAGCTTTCTTT
j_gene: TRBJ1-1
abundance: -
d_gene: TRBD1
v_gene: TRBV9

CDR3aa: CASSQDVRLRVQTQYF
CDR3nt: TGTGCCAGCAGCCAAGACGTCAGGCTAAGAGTTCAGACCCAGTACTTC
j_gene: TRBJ2-5
abundance: -
d_gene: -
v_gene: TRBV3-1/TRBV3-2

CDR3aa: CASSQERVAGAFGETQYF
CDR3nt: TGCGCCAGCAGTCAAGAGCGGGTAGCAGGGGCATTTGGAGAGACCCAGTACTTC
j_gene: TRBJ2-5
abundance: -
d_gene: -
v_gene: TRBV23-1

CDR3aa: CASSLDRGPGHPSTDTQYF
CDR3nt: TGTGCCAGCAGCTTAGATAGGGGACCAGGACATCCTAGCACAGATACGCAGTATTTT
j_gene: TRBJ2-3
abundance: -
d_gene: -
v_gene: TRBV11-3

CDR3aa: CASRPKGTGGEGTEAFF
CDR3nt: TGTGCCAGCAGGCCTAAAGGGACAGGGGGCGAGGGTACTGAAGCTTTCTTT
j_gene: TRBJ1-1
abundance: -
d_gene: TRBD1
v_gene: TRBV7-9

CDR3aa: CASSVGLVRDNEQFF
CDR3nt: TGTGCCAGCTCCGTGGGTCTAGTAAGGGACAATGAGCAGTTCTTC
j_gene: TRBJ2-1
abundance: -
d_gene: -
v_gene: TRBV25-1

CDR3aa: CASSNRDPHFF
CDR3nt: TGTGCCAGCAGTAACCGGGACCCCCACTTCTTC
j_gene: TRBJ2-1
abundance: -
d_gene: -
v_gene: TRBV6-5

CDR3aa: CASSETGELFF
CDR3nt: TGTGCCAGCAGTGAAACCGGGGAGCTGTTTTTT
j_gene: TRBJ2-2
abundance: once
d_gene: -
v_gene: TRBV25-1

CDR3aa: CASSLPRPGGGTEAFF
CDR3nt: TGTGCCAGCAGCCTCCCCCGCCCAGGCGGGGGAACTGAAGCTTTCTTT
j_gene: TRBJ1-1
abundance: -
d_gene: -
v_gene: TRBV6-6

CDR3aa: CASSQLGVQPQHF
CDR3nt: TGCGCCAGCAGCCAATTGGGGGTGCAGCCCCAGCATTTT
j_gene: TRBJ1-5
abundance: -
d_gene: -
v_gene: TRBV4-1

CDR3aa: CASSPTGIGPGNTIYF
CDR3nt: TGTGCCAGCTCACCGACAGGAATTGGGCCTGGAAACACCATATATTTT
j_gene: TRBJ1-3
abundance: -
d_gene: -
v_gene: TRBV18

CDR3aa: CASSLAGDREETQYF
CDR3nt: TGCGCCAGCAGCTTGGCGGGGGACAGGGAAGAGACCCAGTACTTC
j_gene: TRBJ2-5
abundance: -
d_gene: TRBD1
v_gene: TRBV5-1

CDR3aa: CASSSGRPYEQYF
CDR3nt: TGTGCCAGCAGTTCAGGGAGACCCTACGAGCAGTACTTC
j_gene: TRBJ2-7
abundance: -
d_gene: -
v_gene: TRBV12-3/TRBV12-4

CDR3aa: CASSEGGALPALAKNIQYF
CDR3nt: TGTGCCAGCAGTGAAGGGGGGGCTTTGCCAGCCTTAGCCAAAAACATTCAGTACTTC
j_gene: TRBJ2-4
abundance: once
d_gene: -
v_gene: TRBV2

CDR3aa: CASSQELANTGELFF
CDR3nt: TGTGCCAGCAGCCAAGAACTAGCGAACACCGGGGAGCTGTTTTTT
j_gene: TRBJ2-2
abundance: -
d_gene: -
v_gene: TRBV3-1/TRBV3-2

CDR3aa: CASSLDSPSTDTQYF
CDR3nt: TGTGCCAGCAGCCTCGACAGTCCTAGCACAGATACGCAGTATTTT
j_gene: TRBJ2-3
abundance: -
d_gene: -
v_gene: TRBV5-4

CDR3aa: CASSLLAGGSTNEKLFF
CDR3nt: TGTGCCAGCAGTTTACTGGCAGGGGGTTCAACTAATGAAAAACTGTTTTTT
j_gene: TRBJ1-4
abundance: -
d_gene: TRBD1
v_gene: TRBV28

CDR3aa: CASSLGLWSGDTQYF
CDR3nt: TGTGCCAGCAGCCTGGGTTTGTGGTCAGGAGATACGCAGTATTTT
j_gene: TRBJ2-3
abundance: -
d_gene: -
v_gene: TRBV5-6

CDR3aa: CAWSVGLSGGDGYTF
CDR3nt: TGTGCCTGGAGTGTAGGGTTGTCGGGGGGGGATGGCTACACCTTC
j_gene: TRBJ1-2
abundance: -
d_gene: -
v_gene: TRBV30

CDR3aa: CSVESGSPGHEQYF
CDR3nt: TGCAGCGTTGAATCCGGGTCCCCCGGGCACGAGCAGTACTTC
j_gene: TRBJ2-7
abundance: -
d_gene: -
v_gene: TRBV29-1

CDR3aa: CASSFEGSTEAFF
CDR3nt: TGCGCCAGCAGCTTCGAGGGAAGTACTGAAGCTTTCTTT
j_gene: TRBJ1-1
abundance: -
d_gene: -
v_gene: TRBV5-1

CDR3aa: CASSLLGTDNQPQHF
CDR3nt: TGTGCCAGCAGTTTGTTAGGGACAGACAATCAGCCCCAGCATTTT
j_gene: TRBJ1-5
abundance: -
d_gene: TRBD1
v_gene: TRBV27

CDR3aa: CASSPGTSSYEQYF
CDR3nt: TGTGCCAGCAGCCCCGGGACTTCCTCCTACGAGCAGTACTTC
j_gene: TRBJ2-7
abundance: -
d_gene: -
v_gene: TRBV7-2

CDR3aa: CASSQIPRDGNYYGYTF
CDR3nt: TGCGCCAGCAGCCAGATACCCCGGGACGGAAACTACTATGGCTACACCTTC
j_gene: TRBJ1-2
abundance: -
d_gene: -
v_gene: TRBV4-3

CDR3aa: CASSDGSSYNSPLHF
CDR3nt: TGTGCCAGCAGTGATGGAAGCTCCTATAATTCACCCCTCCACTTT
j_gene: TRBJ1-6
abundance: -
d_gene: -
v_gene: TRBV2

CDR3aa: CASSVNQGREKLFF
CDR3nt: TGTGCCAGCAGCGTAAACCAGGGGAGGGAAAAACTGTTTTTT
j_gene: TRBJ1-4
abundance: -
d_gene: -
v_gene: TRBV27

CDR3aa: CASRPTGLGETQYF
CDR3nt: TGTGCCAGCAGGCCAACAGGGCTGGGGGAGACCCAGTACTTC
j_gene: TRBJ2-5
abundance: -
d_gene: -
v_gene: TRBV28

CDR3aa: CASSQKTGTGSEKLFF
CDR3nt: TGTGCCAGCAGCCAAAAAACCGGGACAGGGTCCGAAAAACTGTTTTTT
j_gene: TRBJ1-4
abundance: once
d_gene: TRBD1
v_gene: TRBV4-2

CDR3aa: CASSKDRVNTEAFF
CDR3nt: TGTGCCAGCAGCAAGGACAGGGTGAACACTGAAGCTTTCTTT
j_gene: TRBJ1-1
abundance: -
d_gene: TRBD1
v_gene: TRBV6-5

CDR3aa: CASSYADSTLFF
CDR3nt: TGTGCCAGCAGTTACGCCGACAGTACGCTGTTCTTC
j_gene: TRBJ2-1
abundance: -
d_gene: -
v_gene: TRBV6-5

CDR3aa: CASSEPGAGVNSPLHF
CDR3nt: TGTGCCAGCAGCGAGCCCGGGGCAGGGGTAAACTCACCCCTCCACTTT
j_gene: TRBJ1-6
abundance: -
d_gene: -
v_gene: TRBV9

CDR3aa: CASSFLEEAFF
CDR3nt: TGTGCCAGCAGTTTCTTAGAAGAAGCTTTCTTT
j_gene: TRBJ1-1
abundance: -
d_gene: -
v_gene: TRBV28

CDR3aa: CASGTGNTGELFF
CDR3nt: TGTGCTAGCGGGACAGGGAACACCGGGGAGCTGTTTTTT
j_gene: TRBJ2-2
abundance: -
d_gene: -
v_gene: TRBV7-7

CDR3aa: CASSPTGGQKDTQYF
CDR3nt: TGTGCCAGCAGCCCGACAGGGGGCCAGAAAGATACGCAGTATTTT
j_gene: TRBJ2-3
abundance: -
d_gene: TRBD1
v_gene: TRBV28

CDR3aa: CASSPSERGGPDTQYF
CDR3nt: TGTGCCAGCAGCCCAAGTGAGCGGGGGGGCCCAGATACGCAGTATTTT
j_gene: TRBJ2-3
abundance: -
d_gene: TRBD2
v_gene: TRBV5-6

CDR3aa: CASSPLAGGHHDTQYF
CDR3nt: TGTGCCAGCAGCCCCCTAGCGGGGGGGCATCACGATACGCAGTATTTT
j_gene: TRBJ2-3
abundance: -
d_gene: TRBD2
v_gene: TRBV14

CDR3aa: CATSSGTTRQETQYF
CDR3nt: TGTGCCACCAGCAGCGGGACGACTAGACAAGAGACCCAGTACTTC
j_gene: TRBJ2-5
abundance: -
d_gene: -
v_gene: TRBV15

CDR3aa: CATSSPGQRAAAQHF
CDR3nt: TGTGCCACCAGCAGCCCGGGACAAAGGGCTGCGGCCCAGCATTTT
j_gene: TRBJ1-5
abundance: -
d_gene: -
v_gene: TRBV15

CDR3aa: CATSDSRTGSSYEQYF
CDR3nt: TGTGCCACCAGTGATTCCCGGACAGGTAGTTCCTACGAGCAGTACTTC
j_gene: TRBJ2-7
abundance: once
d_gene: TRBD1
v_gene: TRBV24-1

CDR3aa: CASSTQGSGIGEQYF
CDR3nt: TGTGCCAGCAGTACCCAGGGGAGTGGAATTGGCGAGCAGTACTTC
j_gene: TRBJ2-7
abundance: -
d_gene: -
v_gene: TRBV6-5

CDR3aa: CASSLRLAGGTDTQYF
CDR3nt: TGTGCCAGCAGCTTAAGGCTAGCGGGGGGCACAGATACGCAGTATTTT
j_gene: TRBJ2-3
abundance: -
d_gene: TRBD2
v_gene: TRBV11-3

CDR3aa: CASTHLRDSLGGYTF
CDR3nt: TGTGCCAGCACTCACCTGCGGGACTCACTGGGTGGCTACACCTTC
j_gene: TRBJ1-2
abundance: -
d_gene: -
v_gene: TRBV6-5

CDR3aa: CASSLGLHTEAFF
CDR3nt: TGTGCCAGCAGTTTAGGTCTTCACACTGAAGCTTTCTTT
j_gene: TRBJ1-1
abundance: -
d_gene: -
v_gene: TRBV27

CDR3aa: CASSEAWTGSNQPQHF
CDR3nt: TGTGCCAGCAGTGAAGCTTGGACTGGGTCCAATCAGCCCCAGCATTTT
j_gene: TRBJ1-5
abundance: -
d_gene: -
v_gene: TRBV6-1

CDR3aa: CASSYSGSSDTQYF
CDR3nt: TGTGCCAGCAGTTACTCGGGCAGTTCAGATACGCAGTATTTT
j_gene: TRBJ2-3
abundance: -
d_gene: -
v_gene: TRBV6-5

CDR3aa: CASSDSRSISAFF
CDR3nt: TGTGCCAGCAGTGATTCAAGGTCGATCTCAGCTTTCTTT
j_gene: TRBJ1-1
abundance: -
d_gene: -
v_gene: TRBV6-1

CDR3aa: CASSLSSGGAGGYTF
CDR3nt: TGTGCCAGCAGCTTGTCAAGCGGGGGGGCTGGCGGCTACACCTTC
j_gene: TRBJ1-2
abundance: -
d_gene: -
v_gene: TRBV5-5

CDR3aa: CASSMDRNNSPLHF
CDR3nt: TGTGCCAGCAGTATGGACAGGAATAATTCACCCCTCCACTTT
j_gene: TRBJ1-6
abundance: -
d_gene: TRBD1
v_gene: TRBV27

CDR3aa: CASGFYRYEQFF
CDR3nt: TGTGCTAGTGGTTTTTATCGCTATGAGCAGTTCTTC
j_gene: TRBJ2-1
abundance: -
d_gene: -
v_gene: TRBV12-5

CDR3aa: CASSFGRVWQETQYF
CDR3nt: TGTGCTAGCAGCTTCGGCCGGGTGTGGCAAGAGACCCAGTACTTC
j_gene: TRBJ2-5
abundance: -
d_gene: -
v_gene: TRBV7-7

CDR3aa: CASSQVGRASSYNSPLHF
CDR3nt: TGCGCCAGCAGCCAAGTGGGGAGGGCTAGCTCCTATAATTCACCCCTCCACTTT
j_gene: TRBJ1-6
abundance: -
d_gene: -
v_gene: TRBV4-1

CDR3aa: CASSGGWGAHSPLHF
CDR3nt: TGTGCCAGCAGCGGTGGTTGGGGGGCGCATTCACCCCTCCACTTT
j_gene: TRBJ1-6
abundance: -
d_gene: -
v_gene: TRBV9

CDR3aa: CASSLYEGASYTF
CDR3nt: TGTGCCAGCAGCTTGTATGAGGGGGCAAGCTACACCTTC
j_gene: TRBJ1-2
abundance: -
d_gene: TRBD1
v_gene: TRBV5-6

CDR3aa: CASSSGRTDTQYF
CDR3nt: TGCGCCAGCAGCTCGGGCCGCACAGATACGCAGTATTTT
j_gene: TRBJ2-3
abundance: -
d_gene: -
v_gene: TRBV5-1

CDR3aa: CASRYQQDQPQHF
CDR3nt: TGTGCCAGCAGATACCAACAGGATCAGCCCCAGCATTTT
j_gene: TRBJ1-5
abundance: -
d_gene: -
v_gene: TRBV6-2/TRBV6-3

CDR3aa: CASSGLPNNPGELFF
CDR3nt: TGTGCCAGCAGCGGACTACCCAACAACCCCGGGGAGCTGTTTTTT
j_gene: TRBJ2-2
abundance: once
d_gene: -
v_gene: TRBV7-9